One and the same sample provided the 18 T cell receptor beta chains below, sequenced in a study of T cell clonality in common variable immunodeficiency. Some clones are missing from TCRdb's copy, which holds only in-frame ones; the method was immunoSEQ multiplex PCR. Found here are some 60,000 clones, no singletons; the ten largest cover about 1.5%. What was sequenced was peripheral blood mononuclear cells. Receptors were obtained from a person aged 18-70 years in good health.

In this sample, this clone turned up many times. The read ends 3 residues early relative to the CDR3; the germline J gene fills the gap. The chain employs TRBV20-1 and TRBJ1-1; 8 nucleotides line up with TRBD1. CDR1 DFQATT and CDR2 SNEGSKA come from the germline V gene (reference sequence). Losses at the gene ends were 3 bases for V and 4 bases for J; bases not matched to a gene: 4. CDR3 size: 13 residues. The CDR3 reads CSARTGEATEAFF. CDR3 bases read: TGCAGTGCTAGGACAGGGGAGGCCACTGAA.

This clone was seen repeatedly, ten times or more. The read terminates 3 residues ahead of where the CDR3 ends, so the germline J gene completes it. The chain couples TRBV20-1 to TRBJ1-2, with TRBD1 matching 7 bases. This CDR3 is 15 amino acids long. Germline CDR1 and CDR2: DFQATT and SNEGSKA (reference sequence). Trimming cost V 3 bases and J 2 bases; bases outside gene matches: 9. The covered CDR3 bases are TGCAGTGCTAGTCGGGTGACAGGGAGGAACTATGGC. Protein sequence: CSASRVTGRNYG. The entire CDR3 reads CSASRVTGRNYGYTF.

This clone has only a few counts. The read falls 3 residues short of the CDR3 end, and the missing part is taken from the germline J gene. V usage is TRBV5-4 and J usage is TRBJ2-7; D not certain. Deletions cut 0 bases from V and 2 bases from J, with 12 bases between. The CDR3 sequence is 15 residues long. CDR1 is SGHNT, CDR2 YYREEE, per germline (reference sequence). CDR3 DNA (partial): TGTGCCAGCAGCTTGGATCAGGCCCGGACCTACGAG. Residues: CASSLDQARTYE. The CDR3, in full, reads CASSLDQARTYEQYF.

This clone was picked up many times. The read is 3 residues too short to cover the CDR3 end, so that end is filled in from the germline J gene. This chain links TRBV10-1 with TRBJ2-7; 7 positions agree with TRBD1. After removal of 1 base from V and 0 bases from J, the junction contained 3 bases not matched to a gene. The CDR3 sequence is 15 residues long. Germline V gene data show CDR1 as WNHNN and CDR2 as SYGVQD (reference sequence). This CDR3 is CASSEWDRSSYEQYF. The DNA read from the CDR3 is TGCGCCAGCAGTGAGTGGGACAGAAGCTCCTACGAG.

This clone was recorded at least ten times. The read ends 3 residues shy of where the CDR3 ends; the end is completed using the germline J gene. V gene TRBV27 combines with J gene TRBJ1-1; D uncertain. Germline V lookup: CDR1 MNHEY, CDR2 SMNVEV (reference sequence). Trimming took 0 bases from V and 1 from J, leaving 6 bases between them. The CDR3 is 14 amino acids. CDR3 amino acids: CASSLSNGNTEAFF. The covered CDR3 bases are TGTGCCAGCAGTTTATCTAACGGGAACACTGAA.

Many counts were recorded for this clone. The read gets to within 3 residues of the CDR3 end, and the germline J gene fills in the rest. The chain employs TRBV2 and TRBJ2-3; 9 bases align to TRBD1. Germline V gene sequence: CDR1 SNHLY, CDR2 FYNNEI. The V gene end was trimmed by 5 bases and the J gene end by 5 bases; junction bases not matched to a gene: 14. The CDR3 totals 17 residues. The CDR3 region is CASSRAPGQGYGDTQYF. CDR3 bases read: TGTGCCAGCAGTAGAGCCCCCGGACAGGGGTATGGAGATACG.

This clone was found many times. The sequence runs out 3 residues before the end of the CDR3; the remainder is reconstructed from the germline J gene. The chain has TRBV7-9 and TRBJ2-1; TRBD2 matches at 10 bases. This CDR3 comprises 12 residues. Trimming at V came to 11 bases and at J to 7 bases, leaving 5 bases not matched to a gene. CDR1 and CDR2 from the germline V gene are SEHNR and FQNEAQ (reference sequence). Here the CDR3 reads CASTLAGNEQFF. The covered CDR3 bases are TGTGCCTCCACACTAGCGGGGAATGAG.

This clone was recorded many times. The read finishes 3 residues shy of the CDR3 end, and the germline J gene is used to complete it. V usage is TRBV5-4 and J usage is TRBJ1-2; D unclear. Per germline, CDR1 SGHNT and CDR2 YYREEE (reference sequence). This CDR3 is built from 13 residues. The V and J ends lost 4 bases and 2 bases respectively, with 9 bases between them. The chain's CDR3 is CASSQAWNYGYTF. The sequenced CDR3 bases are TGTGCCAGCAGCCAAGCCTGGAACTATGGC.

This clone has a count of ten or more. The read terminates 3 residues before the CDR3 end, so the remaining end is supplied by the germline J gene. The chain employs TRBV30 and TRBJ2-7; D remains ambiguous. V dropped 3 bases and J dropped 1 base, with 4 bases sitting between them. Germline values: CDR1 GTSNPN, CDR2 SVGIG (reference sequence). The CDR3 has 11 amino acids. CDR3 DNA, as far as it was read: TGTGCCTGGAGCAGGTCCTACGAG. This encodes CAWSRSYE. In full, the CDR3 reads CAWSRSYEQYF. Variable domain in full (rest from reference TRBV30 and TRBJ2-7): SQTIHQWPATLVQPVGSPLSLECTVEGTSNPNLYWYRQAAGRGLQLLFYSVGIGQISSEVPQNLSASRPQDRQFILSSKKLLLSDSGFYLCAWSRSYEQYFGPGTRLTVT.

To note about this clone: One junction end disagrees with the germline gene, perhaps due to a read error. The observed sequence ends 3 residues before the CDR3 terminus, with the missing tail filled in from the germline J gene. This chain connects TRBV6-2 or TRBV6-3 to TRBJ2-3, with TRBD2 matching 7 bases. The CDR3 is 15 amino acids. Germline loops: CDR1 MNHEY, CDR2 SVGEGT. The CDR3: CAGSRLASSTDTQYF. Partial CDR3 DNA: TGTGCCGGCAGTCGACTAGCATCTAGCACAGATACG.

This clone was detected many times. Here the CDR3 reads CASRKEGTDTQYF. Partial CDR3 DNA: TGTGCCAGTAGAAAGGAGGGGACAGATACG. V gene TRBV19 combines with J gene TRBJ2-3; maybe TRBD2 (6 bases). With the read ending 3 residues before the CDR3 end, the germline J gene is used to fill in that end. Per the germline V gene, CDR1 is LNHDA and CDR2 is SQIVND (reference sequence). The germline V and J ends were trimmed by 6 bases and 3 bases, with 10 bases remaining between them. The CDR3 has 13 residues.

In its sample, this clone was seen many times. The read ends 3 residues early relative to the CDR3; the germline J gene fills the gap. The V and J genes are TRBV28 and TRBJ2-7; D not resolved. The CDR3 is 13 amino acids. Germline CDR1 MDHEN, CDR2 SYDVKM. V was clipped by 6 bases and J by 0 bases, with 9 bases between them. The DNA read from the CDR3 is TGTGCCAGCAGGCGAGCGTACTCCTACGAG. Translating gives CASRRAYSYE. In full, the CDR3 is CASRRAYSYEQYF.

Notes on this clone: With the read ending 3 residues before the CDR3 end, the germline J gene is used to fill in that end. The chain recombines TRBV27 with TRBJ2-7, with 7 bases that match TRBD1. Germline V gene data show CDR1 as MNHEY and CDR2 as SMNVEV (reference sequence). This CDR3 spans 13 amino acids. V shed 3 bases and J 4 bases; nucleotides not matched to a gene: 3. CDR3 sequence: CASSFRGKYEQYF. CDR3 DNA, as far as it was read: TGTGCCAGCAGTTTCAGGGGGAAATACGAG.

This clone appeared many times. CDR3 residues: CASSLSAGQETQYF. The DNA read from the CDR3 is TGTGCCAGCAGTTTATCAGCAGGCCAAGAGACC. The rearrangement uses TRBV27 and TRBJ2-5, with D hard to call. The read ends 3 residues early relative to the CDR3; the germline J gene fills the gap. Trimming cost V 0 bases and J 1 base, with 6 bases left between them. The length of the CDR3 is 14 residues. Germline-derived CDR1 and CDR2 are MNHEY and SMNVEV (reference sequence).

At least ten counts were recorded for this clone. The read ends 3 residues before the CDR3 terminus; that terminus is restored from the germline J gene. V gene TRBV2 combines with J gene TRBJ2-2, with unresolved D. CDR1 and CDR2 from the germline V gene are SNHLY and FYNNEI. The CDR3 extends over 15 amino acids. V lost 8 bases to trimming and J lost 6 bases, with 19 bases between them. The chain's CDR3 is CASLRAPSLPGELFF. CDR3 DNA (partial): TGTGCCAGCCTAAGGGCACCTTCACTCCCCGGGGAG.

Ten or more counts support this clone. The read halts 3 residues ahead of the CDR3 end, with the missing end drawn from the germline J gene. The chain has TRBV7-3 and TRBJ1-2, with no clear D. The CDR3 covers 13 residues. CDR1 SGHTA and CDR2 FQGTGA come from the germline V gene. V lost 3 bases and J lost 3, with 8 bases in between. CDR3 residues: CASSLAGDYGYTF. The sequenced CDR3 bases are TGTGCCAGCAGCTTGGCAGGCGACTATGGC.

In its sample, this clone was seen many times. The CDR3 is cut off 3 residues early in the read; its end comes from the germline J gene. V is TRBV5-4 and J is TRBJ2-5; 7 bases are a match to TRBD2. Looked up from germline, CDR1 is SGHNT and CDR2 is YYREEE (reference sequence). There are 14 residues in the CDR3. V shed 1 base, J shed 5 bases, and the junction held 5 bases outside the gene matches. The part of the CDR3 DNA that was read is TGTGCCAGCAGCTTGCAGGGACTAACGGAGACC. Translation gives CASSLQGLTET. The whole CDR3 protein is CASSLQGLTETQYF.

At least ten counts were recorded for this clone. The read halts 3 residues ahead of the CDR3 end, with the missing end drawn from the germline J gene. The V call is TRBV20-1, the J call TRBJ1-5, with 8 bases identical to TRBD1. V shed 6 bases, J shed 4 bases, and the junction held 8 bases outside the gene matches. CDR3 length: 14 residues. CDR1 DFQATT and CDR2 SNEGSKA come from the germline V gene (reference sequence). This chain's CDR3 is CSAADRVQNQPQHF. The DNA read from the CDR3 is TGCAGTGCCGCGGACAGGGTGCAAAATCAGCCC.